The next 32 T cell receptor beta chains were all read from a single sample in a study of blood T cell repertoires in COVID-19. Repertoires were generated with immunoSEQ multiplex PCR, while TCRdb's copy carries only in-frame clones and drops some. The sample includes about 230,000 clones, around nine tenths of them seen just once. The sequenced sample consisted of PBMCs or T cells enriched from blood (not recorded which). These receptor sequences come from a woman aged 25 to 39 with acute COVID-19.

The chain recombines TRBV7-9 with TRBJ1-1, with D perhaps matching TRBD1 (6 bases). Trimming removed 4 bases at V and 3 bases at J, with 6 bases between. This CDR3 has 12 residues. CDR1 is SEHNR and CDR2 is FQNEAQ in the germline V gene (reference sequence). CDR3 loop: CASSYRDTEAFF. The CDR3 nucleotides are TGTGCCAGCAGCTACAGGGACACTGAAGCTTTCTTT.

This clone turned up a few times. The chain uses TRBV5-1 and TRBJ1-4, with a weak D call TRBD1 (5 bases). This CDR3 spans 17 amino acids. Per germline, CDR1 SGHRS and CDR2 YFSETQ. V dropped 0 bases and J dropped 3 bases, with 15 bases sitting between them. CDR3 sequence reads: CASSLVAGQGANEKLFF. The DNA for the CDR3 is TGCGCCAGCAGCTTGGTTGCAGGCCAGGGTGCTAATGAAAAACTGTTTTTT.

V usage is TRBV21-1 and J usage is TRBJ1-1; TRBD1, the table's D call, lacks a check against the DNA. TRBV21-1 is a listed pseudogene. This CDR3 contains 17 residues. The CDR3 nucleotides read TGTGCCATCGGACAGGGAATAGGGTTGGGGAGCGGCACTGAAGCTTTCTTT. This translates into CAIGQGIGLGSGTEAFF.

This chain links TRBV7-9 with TRBJ1-4; tentative D call: TRBD1 (5 bases). Germline lookup yields CDR1 SEHNR and CDR2 FQNEAQ (reference sequence). The V end was cut by 3 bases, the J end by 4 bases, with 9 bases between. This CDR3 is built from 14 residues. Here the CDR3 reads CASSFMGGNEKLFF. The CDR3 nucleotides are TGTGCCAGCAGCTTTATGGGGGGTAATGAAAAACTGTTTTTT. Looking up the rest from reference TRBV7-9 and TRBJ1-4 gives the full variable domain: DTGVSQNPRHKITKRGQNVTFRCDPISEHNRLYWYRQTLGQGPEFLTYFQNEAQLEKSRLLSDRFSAERPKGSFSTLEIQRTEQGDSAMYLCASSFMGGNEKLFFGSGTQLSVL.

Only a few counts were recorded for this clone. The gene calls are TRBV30 and TRBJ1-1; a possible D gene is TRBD1 (5 bases). This CDR3 is built from 13 residues. V dropped 3 bases and J dropped 5 bases, with 13 bases sitting between them. Germline CDR1 reads GTSNPN; CDR2 reads SVGIG (reference sequence). The CDR3 loop is CAWRIGGLTEAFF. The CDR3 region has the DNA TGTGCCTGGAGGATCGGGGGACTGACTGAAGCTTTCTTT.

This chain links TRBV5-5 with TRBJ1-4; D is unresolved. CDR1 SGHKS and CDR2 YYEKEE come from the germline V gene (reference sequence). This CDR3 has 14 residues. V was shortened by 4 bases and J by 4 bases, with 11 bases between the two germline ends. The CDR3 sequence: CASSPRDYNEKLFF. The CDR3 region has the DNA TGTGCCAGCAGCCCCAGAGACTATAATGAAAAACTGTTTTTT.

CDR3 in amino acids: CASSLMRGANTDTQYF. In nucleotides, the CDR3 is TGCGCCAGCAGCTTGATGCGCGGGGCAAACACAGATACGCAGTATTTT. The rearrangement links TRBV5-1 to TRBJ2-3; D possibly corresponds to TRBD2 (6 bases). Trimming left V 1 base short and J 2 bases short, with 14 bases between. The CDR3 totals 16 residues. CDR1 is SGHRS and CDR2 is YFSETQ in the germline V gene.

This clone has a handful of counts. The chain employs TRBV2 and TRBJ1-2; 7 bases fit TRBD1. Germline-derived CDR1 and CDR2 are SNHLY and FYNNEI. CDR3 size: 14 residues. V lost 10 bases to trimming and J lost 4 bases; unmatched junction nucleotides: 12. The DNA for the CDR3 is TGTGCCACTCTGGACAGGCCGTGGGGCTATGGCTACACCTTC. Translation: CATLDRPWGYGYTF.

The V gene is TRBV7-3, the J gene TRBJ1-2; 7 bases map to TRBD1. Trimming took 2 bases from V and 6 from J; bases not matched to a gene: 9. Germline V CDR1 and CDR2: SGHTA, FQGTGA. CDR3 size: 15 residues. This chain's CDR3 is CASSLRGGARNGYTF. The CDR3 DNA reads as TGTGCCAGCAGCTTACGAGGGGGCGCGCGAAATGGCTACACCTTC.

The chain joins TRBV7-9 to TRBJ1-1, with 7 bases matching TRBD1. The V and J ends lost 5 bases and 0 bases, in that order; junction bases with no gene match: 12. CDR3 length: 17 residues. Germline V lookup: CDR1 SEHNR, CDR2 FQNEAQ (reference sequence). CDR3 sequence: CASSRSRGSRMNTEAFF. CDR3 DNA sequence: TGTGCCAGCAGCCGATCCAGGGGGTCCAGGATGAACACTGAAGCTTTCTTT.

This rearrangement joins TRBV19 to TRBJ1-3; D might be TRBD1 (5 bases). Trimming pared 6 bases from V and 0 bases from J, leaving 9 bases between. Germline lookup yields CDR1 LNHDA and CDR2 SQIVND (reference sequence). This CDR3 is built from 14 residues. The CDR3 nucleotides read TGTGCCAGTAGCGAACAGGTCTCTGGAAACACCATATATTTT. As protein: CASSEQVSGNTIYF.

J is TRBJ1-4 and V is TRBV29-1; D is perhaps TRBD1 (5 bases). V was shortened by 0 bases and J by 8 bases, with 13 bases between the two germline ends. This CDR3 has 14 amino acids. Germline lookup yields CDR1 SQVTM and CDR2 ANQGSEA. In DNA, the CDR3 is TGCAGCGTTGAAGAGGGGGGGGTCGGGGAAAAACTGTTTTTT. Amino acids: CSVEEGGVGEKLFF.

This chain links TRBV3-1 (or the pseudogene TRBV3-2) with TRBJ2-7; TRBD1 agrees at 7 bases. Germline V gene data show CDR1 as LGHDT and CDR2 as YNNKEL (reference sequence). CDR3 length: 15 amino acids. V gave up 5 bases and J gave up 0 bases; unmatched junction bases: 7. The DNA of the CDR3 is TGTGCCAGCAGCTATCCGGGACAGAGCTCCTACGAGCAGTACTTC. Amino acid sequence: CASSYPGQSSYEQYF.

The chain couples TRBV27 to TRBJ2-7; weak D call: TRBD2 (7 bases). CDR3 length equals 15 residues. V dropped 0 bases and J dropped 2 bases, with 11 bases sitting between them. CDR1 is MNHEY, CDR2 SMNVEV, per germline (reference sequence). The CDR3, as DNA: TGTGCCAGCAGTTTATCCGCGGGGGCCACCTACGAGCAGTACTTC. Amino acids: CASSLSAGATYEQYF.

The gene calls are TRBV5-1 and TRBJ1-2; 8 bases match TRBD1. This CDR3 region has 17 residues. After removal of 2 bases from V and 0 bases from J, the junction contained 9 bases not matched to a gene. The germline CDR1 and CDR2 sequences are SGHRS and YFSETQ. CDR3 region: CASSFVQGESANYGYTF. The CDR3 DNA is TGCGCCAGCAGCTTCGTACAGGGGGAATCGGCTAACTATGGCTACACCTTC.

The chain couples TRBV6-1 to TRBJ1-3; 7 bases agree with TRBD1. The CDR3 is 16 amino acids. Germline V CDR1 and CDR2: MNHNS, SASEGT. The junction had 6 bases not matched to a gene; V was cut back by 2 bases and J by 2 bases. CDR3 nucleotides: TGTGCCAGCAGTGAATGGGGACAGAGCCCTGGAAACACCATATATTTT. Amino acids: CASSEWGQSPGNTIYF.

This chain joins TRBV5-6 and TRBJ2-7; D possibly corresponds to TRBD1 (5 bases). The CDR3 covers 14 residues. The V end lost 0 bases, the J end lost 8 bases, and 15 bases lay between the germline ends. Per germline, CDR1 SGHDT and CDR2 YYEEEE. Written as DNA, the CDR3 is TGTGCCAGCAGCTTGGGATTCAGGGAATCAAAGCAGTACTTC. Residues: CASSLGFRESKQYF.

This chain links TRBV18 with TRBJ1-3, with D unclear. The CDR3 consists of 13 residues. CDR1 and CDR2 from the germline V gene are KGHSH and LQKENI. Trimming stripped 6 bases from V and 0 bases from J, with 6 bases between. CDR3 DNA sequence: TGTGCCAGCTCTGACAACTCTGGAAACACCATATATTTT. It specifies CASSDNSGNTIYF.

V usage is TRBV6-1 and J usage is TRBJ2-2; perhaps TRBD1 as D (5 bases). V dropped 3 bases and J dropped 6 bases, with 11 bases sitting between them. This CDR3 region has 14 residues. Germline lookup yields CDR1 MNHNS and CDR2 SASEGT. The CDR3 DNA reads as TGTGCCAGCAGTGACGACAGTCTCCCCGGGGAGCTGTTTTTT. This gives the protein CASSDDSLPGELFF.

V gene TRBV15 combines with J gene TRBJ2-6; 11 nucleotides agree with TRBD2. Unmatched junction bases numbered 7, after V lost 0 bases and J lost 3 bases. This CDR3 region has 19 residues. In germline, CDR1 is LNHNV, CDR2 YYDKDF (reference sequence). The CDR3 region is CATSRDRVAGGLGANVLTF. In DNA form, the CDR3 reads TGTGCCACCAGCAGAGATCGAGTAGCGGGGGGGCTTGGGGCCAACGTCCTGACTTTC. Looking up the rest from reference TRBV15 and TRBJ2-6 gives the full variable domain: DAMVIQNPRYQVTQFGKPVTLSCSQTLNHNVMYWYQQKSSQAPKLLFHYYDKDFNNEADTPDNFQSRRPNTSFCFLDIRSPGLGDTAMYLCATSRDRVAGGLGANVLTFGAGSRLTVL.

This chain connects TRBV20-1 to TRBJ2-1; unclear D gene. This CDR3 is 9 amino acids long. CDR1 is DFQATT and CDR2 is SNEGSKA in the germline V gene (reference sequence). V lost 3 bases and J 10 bases, leaving 4 bases between the germline ends. CDR3 nucleotide sequence: TGCAGTGCTAGCGAGGAGCAGTTCTTC. Its translation is CSASEEQFF.

The gene calls are TRBV5-6 and TRBJ1-2; 8 bases fit TRBD1. The CDR3 sequence is 13 residues long. Germline CDR1 and CDR2: SGHDT and YYEEEE. V was clipped by 6 bases and J by 8 bases; unmatched bases: 9. Here the CDR3 DNA reads TGTGCCAGCACCCCAGTTCAGGGGGCGGGCTACACCTTC. Its protein product is CASTPVQGAGYTF.

This sequence joins TRBV27 and TRBJ1-5, with no clear D. V lost 6 bases and J lost 0, with 12 bases in between. The CDR3 covers 15 residues. Looked up from germline, CDR1 is MNHEY and CDR2 is SMNVEV (reference sequence). In nucleotides, the CDR3 is TGTGCCAGCAGCAAAAGAGAGTATAGCAATCAGCCCCAGCATTTT. It encodes CASSKREYSNQPQHF.

V is TRBV5-6 and J is TRBJ2-3; 8 bases align to TRBD2. V lost 5 bases to trimming and J lost 5 bases; unmatched junction nucleotides: 7. CDR3 length: 14 residues. The germline V gene encodes CDR1 SGHDT and CDR2 YYEEEE. The DNA for the CDR3 is TGTGCCAGCAGTTTCCAGCGGGGGCTAGATACGCAGTATTTT. Amino acids: CASSFQRGLDTQYF. Complete variable domain (other parts from reference TRBV5-6 and TRBJ2-3): DAGVTQSPTHLIKTRGQQVTLRCSPKSGHDTVSWYQQALGQGPQFIFQYYEEEERQRGNFPDRFSGHQFPNYSSELNVNALLLGDSALYLCASSFQRGLDTQYFGPGTRLTVL.

V gene TRBV3-1 (or the pseudogene TRBV3-2) combines with J gene TRBJ1-5; possibly TRBD1 for D (6 bases). CDR3 size: 16 residues. V shed 1 base and J shed 0 bases, with 10 bases lying between them. CDR1 is LGHDT and CDR2 is YNNKEL in the germline V gene (reference sequence). Here the CDR3 DNA reads TGTGCCAGCAGCCAAGGGCAGGGGCATAGCAATCAGCCCCAGCATTTT. The encoded protein is CASSQGQGHSNQPQHF.

A note on this clone: The sample has other DNA sequences that encode this CDR3 too. V and J are TRBV10-3 and TRBJ1-4; weak D call: TRBD1 (5 bases). The ends were cut back, 3 bases at V and 8 bases at J, with 7 bases in the middle. Germline V gives CDR1 ENHRY, CDR2 SYGVKD. The CDR3 has 12 amino acids. The CDR3 DNA reads TGTGCCATCAGTGAACGGGGGGAAAAACTGTTTTTT. It encodes CAISERGEKLFF.

This clone was observed a single time. CDR3 coding DNA: TGTGCCAGCAGCCACCTGGGAAAGGGGGCAGCGGACACCGGGGAGCTGTTTTTT. Its protein is CASSHLGKGAADTGELFF. The gene calls are TRBV14 and TRBJ2-2; 7 bases match TRBD1. V was clipped by 3 bases and J by 3 bases; unmatched bases: 13. The germline gives CDR1 SGHDN, CDR2 FVKESK. This CDR3 is 18 amino acids long.

The V gene is TRBV2, the J gene TRBJ2-7; TRBD2 agrees at 10 bases. V lost 5 bases to trimming and J lost 0 bases; unmatched junction nucleotides: 7. Germline-derived CDR1 and CDR2 are SNHLY and FYNNEI. The CDR3 is 16 amino acids. In nucleotides, the CDR3 is TGTGCCAGCAGTTATAGACTAGCGGGTTACTCCTACGAGCAGTACTTC. Protein product: CASSYRLAGYSYEQYF.

This clone has only a few counts. This chain joins TRBV30 and TRBJ1-6; TRBD1 matches 7 bases. Per the germline V gene, CDR1 is GTSNPN and CDR2 is SVGIG (reference sequence). The junction had 2 bases not matched to a gene; V was cut back by 4 bases and J by 5 bases. The CDR3 is made up of 13 amino acids. DNA of the CDR3: TGTGCCTGGAAGGGACAGCATAATTCACCCCTCCACTTT. Encoded protein: CAWKGQHNSPLHF.

The chain joins TRBV24-1 to TRBJ2-1; the D gene is possibly TRBD2 (5 bases). V lost 3 bases and J 10 bases, leaving 9 bases between the germline ends. The length of the CDR3 is 12 residues. Germline assignment: CDR1 KGHDR and CDR2 SFDVKD. The CDR3 sequence: CATSDPGSEQFF. DNA of the CDR3: TGTGCCACCAGTGATCCGGGAAGCGAGCAGTTCTTC.

V and J are TRBV4-3 and TRBJ2-1, with 9 bases matching TRBD2. Germline V gene data show CDR1 as LGHNA and CDR2 as YSLEER. The CDR3 loop spans 16 amino acids. V lost 0 bases to trimming and J lost 7 bases; unmatched junction nucleotides: 7. The CDR3 spells CASSQDLRGGQNEQFF. CDR3 coding DNA: TGCGCCAGCAGCCAAGATCTGCGGGGGGGCCAGAATGAGCAGTTCTTC.

This clone was counted between two and nine times. The chain combines TRBV27 with TRBJ2-7; 10 positions agree with TRBD1. The germline V gene has CDR1 MNHEY and CDR2 SMNVEV (reference sequence). The CDR3 length is 14 residues. V gave up 5 bases and J gave up 6 bases; unmatched junction bases: 7. The CDR3 spells CASSPTTGGREQYF. As DNA, the CDR3 is TGTGCCAGCAGTCCGACGACAGGGGGCCGCGAGCAGTACTTC.